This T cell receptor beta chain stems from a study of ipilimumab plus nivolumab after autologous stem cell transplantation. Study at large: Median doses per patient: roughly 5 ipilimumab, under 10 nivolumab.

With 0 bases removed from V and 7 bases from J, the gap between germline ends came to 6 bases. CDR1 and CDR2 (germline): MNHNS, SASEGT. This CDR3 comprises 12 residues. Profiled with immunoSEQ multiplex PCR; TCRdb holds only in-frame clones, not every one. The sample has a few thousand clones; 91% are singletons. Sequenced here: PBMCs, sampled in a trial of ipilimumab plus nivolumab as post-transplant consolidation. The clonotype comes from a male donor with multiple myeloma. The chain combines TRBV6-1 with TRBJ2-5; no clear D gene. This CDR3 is CASSEAVRTQYF. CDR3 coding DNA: TGTGCCAGCAGTGAAGCGGTTAGGACCCAGTACTTC.